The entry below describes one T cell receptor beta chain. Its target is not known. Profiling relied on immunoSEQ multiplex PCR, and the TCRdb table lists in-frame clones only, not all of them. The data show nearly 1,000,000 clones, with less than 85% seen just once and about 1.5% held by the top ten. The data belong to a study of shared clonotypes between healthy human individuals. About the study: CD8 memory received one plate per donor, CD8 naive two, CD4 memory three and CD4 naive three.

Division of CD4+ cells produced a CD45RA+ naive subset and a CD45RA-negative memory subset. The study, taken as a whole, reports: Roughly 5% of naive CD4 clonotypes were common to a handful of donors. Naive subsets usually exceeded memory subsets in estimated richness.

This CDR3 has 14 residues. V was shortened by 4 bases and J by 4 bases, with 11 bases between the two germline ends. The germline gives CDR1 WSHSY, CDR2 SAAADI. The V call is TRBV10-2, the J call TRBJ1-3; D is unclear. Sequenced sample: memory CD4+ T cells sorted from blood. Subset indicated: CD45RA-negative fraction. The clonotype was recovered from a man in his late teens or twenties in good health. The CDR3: CASSGPEPGNTIYF. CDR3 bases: TGCGCCAGCAGTGGCCCGGAACCCGGAAACACCATATATTTT.